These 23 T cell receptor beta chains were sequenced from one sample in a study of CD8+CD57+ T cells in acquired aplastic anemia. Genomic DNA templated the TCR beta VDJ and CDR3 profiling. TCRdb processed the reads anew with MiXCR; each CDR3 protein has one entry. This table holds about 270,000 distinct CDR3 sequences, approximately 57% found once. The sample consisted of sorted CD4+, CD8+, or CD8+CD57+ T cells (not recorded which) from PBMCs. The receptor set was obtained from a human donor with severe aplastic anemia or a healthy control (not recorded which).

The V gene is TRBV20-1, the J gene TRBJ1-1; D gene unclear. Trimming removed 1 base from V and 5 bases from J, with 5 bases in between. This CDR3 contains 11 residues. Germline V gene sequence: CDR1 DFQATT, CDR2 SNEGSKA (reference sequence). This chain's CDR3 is CSARAETEAFF. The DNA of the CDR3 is TGCAGTGCTAGAGCGGAAACTGAAGCTTTCTTT.

The CDR3 DNA sequence: TGTGCCAGCAGCTTAAGACCTGGGGGCCCGGCTGGAAACACCATATATTTT. Encoded protein: CASSLRPGGPAGNTIYF. This chain uses TRBV7-2 with TRBJ1-3, with a weak D call TRBD1 (6 bases). V lost 2 bases and J 2 bases, leaving 16 bases between the germline ends. This CDR3 spans 17 amino acids. CDR1 and CDR2 (germline): SGHTA, FQGNSA.

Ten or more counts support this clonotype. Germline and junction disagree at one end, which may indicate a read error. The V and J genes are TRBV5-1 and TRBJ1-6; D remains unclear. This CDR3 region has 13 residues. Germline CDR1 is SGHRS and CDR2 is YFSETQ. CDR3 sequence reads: CASSPNPNSALHF. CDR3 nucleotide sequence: TGCGCCAGCAGCCCAAATCCGAATTCAGCCCTCCACTTT.

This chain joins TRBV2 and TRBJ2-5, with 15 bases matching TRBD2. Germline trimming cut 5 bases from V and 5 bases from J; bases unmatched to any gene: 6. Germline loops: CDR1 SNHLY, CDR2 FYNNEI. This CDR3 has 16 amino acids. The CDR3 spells CASSMGLAGGGETQYF. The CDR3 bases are TGTGCCAGCAGTATGGGACTAGCGGGGGGCGGGGAGACCCAGTACTTC.

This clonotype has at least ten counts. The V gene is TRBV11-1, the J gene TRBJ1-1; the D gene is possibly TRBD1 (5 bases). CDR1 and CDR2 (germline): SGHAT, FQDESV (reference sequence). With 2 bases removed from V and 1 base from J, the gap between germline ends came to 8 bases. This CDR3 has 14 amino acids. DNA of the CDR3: TGTGCCAGCAGCTTAAGCGGACAGAACACTGAAGCTTTCTTT. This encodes CASSLSGQNTEAFF.

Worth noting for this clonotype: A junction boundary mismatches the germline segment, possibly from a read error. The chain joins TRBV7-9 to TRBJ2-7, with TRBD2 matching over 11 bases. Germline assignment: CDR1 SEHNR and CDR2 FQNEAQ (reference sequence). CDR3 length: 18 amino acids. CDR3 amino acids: CASSLSPLAGAPSSEQHF. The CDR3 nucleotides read TGTGCCAGCAGTTTATCGCCACTAGCGGGGGCACCAAGTAGCGAGCAGCACTTC.

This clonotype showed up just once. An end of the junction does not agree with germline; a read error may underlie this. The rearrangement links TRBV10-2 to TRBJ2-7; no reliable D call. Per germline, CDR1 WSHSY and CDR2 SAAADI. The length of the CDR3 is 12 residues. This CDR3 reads CASSTTANEQYF. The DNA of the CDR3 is TGCGCAAGCAGTACTACGGCCAACGAGCAGTACTTC.

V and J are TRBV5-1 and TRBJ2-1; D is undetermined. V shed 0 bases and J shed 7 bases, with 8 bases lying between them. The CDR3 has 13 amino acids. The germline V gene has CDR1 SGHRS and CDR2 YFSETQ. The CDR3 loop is CASSLDGSNEQFF. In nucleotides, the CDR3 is TGCGCCAGCAGCTTGGACGGTTCTAATGAGCAGTTCTTC.

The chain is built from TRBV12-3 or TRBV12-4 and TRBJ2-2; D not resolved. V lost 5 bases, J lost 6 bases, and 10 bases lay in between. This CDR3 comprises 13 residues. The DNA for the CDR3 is TGTGCCAGCAGTCGAATAGTGGCCGGGGAGCTGTTTTTT. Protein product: CASSRIVAGELFF.

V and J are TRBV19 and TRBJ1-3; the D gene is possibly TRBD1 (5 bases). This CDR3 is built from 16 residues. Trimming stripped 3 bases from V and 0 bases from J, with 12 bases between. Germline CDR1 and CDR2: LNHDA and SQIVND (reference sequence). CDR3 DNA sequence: TGTGCCAGTAGTATCGGGGCGACTGGCTCTGGAAACACCATATATTTT. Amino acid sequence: CASSIGATGSGNTIYF.

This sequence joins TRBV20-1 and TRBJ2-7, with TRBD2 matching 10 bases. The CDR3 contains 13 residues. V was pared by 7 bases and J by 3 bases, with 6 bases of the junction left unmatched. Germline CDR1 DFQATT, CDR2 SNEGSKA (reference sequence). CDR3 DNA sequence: TGCAGTGTCCCGGGACTAGCGAGCTACGAGCAGTACTTC. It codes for CSVPGLASYEQYF.

The CDR3 DNA reads as TGTGCCAGTAGCGAGCACAGTGACACCTTC. Protein sequence: CASSEHSDTF. This chain links TRBV7-4 with TRBJ1-2; D is ambiguous. This CDR3 comprises 10 residues. CDR1 SGHVT and CDR2 SQSDAQ come from the germline V gene. Trimming removed 9 bases at V and 12 bases at J, with 14 bases between. The full variable domain, completed using reference TRBV7-4 and TRBJ1-2, is GAGVSQSPRYKVAKRGRDVALRCDSISGHVTLYWYRQTLGQGSEVLTYSQSDAQRDKSGRPSGRFSAERPERSVSTLKIQRTEQGDSAVYLCASSEHSDTFGSGTRLTVV.

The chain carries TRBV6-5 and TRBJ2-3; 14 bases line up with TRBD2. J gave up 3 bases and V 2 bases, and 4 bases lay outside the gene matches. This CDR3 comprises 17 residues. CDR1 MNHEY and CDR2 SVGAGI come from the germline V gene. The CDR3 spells CASSYTGLAGGTDTQYF. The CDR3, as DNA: TGTGCCAGCAGTTACACTGGACTAGCGGGGGGTACAGATACGCAGTATTTT.

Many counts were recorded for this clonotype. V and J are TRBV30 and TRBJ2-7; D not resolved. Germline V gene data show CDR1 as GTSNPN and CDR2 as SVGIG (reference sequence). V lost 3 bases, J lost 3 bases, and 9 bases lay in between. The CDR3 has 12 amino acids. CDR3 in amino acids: CAWSFGRYEQYF. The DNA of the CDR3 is TGTGCCTGGAGCTTTGGGCGCTACGAGCAGTACTTC.

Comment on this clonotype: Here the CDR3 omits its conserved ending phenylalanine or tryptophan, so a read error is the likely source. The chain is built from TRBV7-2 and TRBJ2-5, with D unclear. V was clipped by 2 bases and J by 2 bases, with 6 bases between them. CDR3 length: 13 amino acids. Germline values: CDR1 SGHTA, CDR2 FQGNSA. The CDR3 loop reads CASSLPPQETQYS. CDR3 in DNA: TGTGCCAGCAGCTTACCCCCACAAGAGACCCAGTACTCC.

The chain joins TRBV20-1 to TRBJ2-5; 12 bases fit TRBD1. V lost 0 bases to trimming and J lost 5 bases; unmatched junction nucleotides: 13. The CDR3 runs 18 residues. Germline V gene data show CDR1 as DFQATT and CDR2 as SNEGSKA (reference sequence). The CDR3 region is CSARDRGEGQGASETQYF. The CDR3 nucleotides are TGCAGTGCTAGAGATCGGGGTGAGGGACAGGGGGCTTCGGAGACCCAGTACTTC.

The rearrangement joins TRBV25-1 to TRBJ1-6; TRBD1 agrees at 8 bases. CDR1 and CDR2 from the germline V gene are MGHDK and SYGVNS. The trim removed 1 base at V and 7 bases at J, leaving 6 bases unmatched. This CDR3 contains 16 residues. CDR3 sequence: CASSELTGVGNSPLHF. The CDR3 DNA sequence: TGTGCCAGCAGTGAATTGACAGGGGTGGGGAATTCACCCCTCCACTTT.

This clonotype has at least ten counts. The CDR3 loop is CASSLGGTGNTIYF. In DNA form, the CDR3 reads TGTGCCAGCAGCTTAGGGGGGACTGGAAACACCATATATTTT. The chain recombines TRBV11-3 with TRBJ1-3; possibly TRBD1 for D (5 bases). V was trimmed by 1 base and J by 2 bases, leaving 6 bases between them. The CDR3 has 14 amino acids. The germline V gene has CDR1 SGHNT and CDR2 YENEEA. Full variable domain (remainder filled in from reference TRBV11-3 and TRBJ1-3): EAGVVQSPRYKIIEKKQPVAFWCNPISGHNTLYWYLQNLGQGPELLIRYENEEAVDDSQLPKDRFSAERLKGVDSTLKIQPAELGDSAVYLCASSLGGTGNTIYFGEGSWLTVV.

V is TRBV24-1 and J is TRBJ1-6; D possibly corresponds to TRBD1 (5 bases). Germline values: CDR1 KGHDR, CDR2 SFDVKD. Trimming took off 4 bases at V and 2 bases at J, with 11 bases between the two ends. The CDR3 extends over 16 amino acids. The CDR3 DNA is TGTGCCACCAGTGAGGGGGGAGGGACCTATAATTCACCCCTCCACTTT. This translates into CATSEGGGTYNSPLHF.

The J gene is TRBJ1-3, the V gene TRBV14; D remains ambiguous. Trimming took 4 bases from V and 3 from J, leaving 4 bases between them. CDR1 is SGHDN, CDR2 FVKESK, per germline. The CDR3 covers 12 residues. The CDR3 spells CASSPIGNTIYF. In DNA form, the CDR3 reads TGTGCCAGCAGCCCTATTGGAAACACCATATATTTT.

This CDR3 is CSVPTGSYEQYF. The CDR3 DNA follows: TGCAGTGTCCCGACAGGCTCCTACGAGCAGTACTTC. This chain joins TRBV20-1 and TRBJ2-7, with a tentative D call TRBD1 (6 bases). Trimming stripped 7 bases from V and 0 bases from J, with 10 bases between. Looked up from germline, CDR1 is DFQATT and CDR2 is SNEGSKA (reference sequence). The CDR3 loop spans 12 amino acids.

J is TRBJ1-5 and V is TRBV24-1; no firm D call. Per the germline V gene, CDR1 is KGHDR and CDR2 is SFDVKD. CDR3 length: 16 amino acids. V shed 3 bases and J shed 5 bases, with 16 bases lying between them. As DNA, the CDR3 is TGTGCCACCAGTGATCCTAAAGCTGATCTGCATCAGCCCCAGCATTTT. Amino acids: CATSDPKADLHQPQHF.

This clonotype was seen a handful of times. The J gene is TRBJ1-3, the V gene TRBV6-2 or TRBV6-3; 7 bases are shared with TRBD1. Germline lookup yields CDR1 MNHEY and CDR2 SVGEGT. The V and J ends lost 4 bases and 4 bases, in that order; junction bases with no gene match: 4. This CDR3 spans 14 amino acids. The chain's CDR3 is CASSLTGMGNTIYF. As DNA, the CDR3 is TGTGCCAGCAGTTTGACAGGGATGGGAAACACCATATATTTT.